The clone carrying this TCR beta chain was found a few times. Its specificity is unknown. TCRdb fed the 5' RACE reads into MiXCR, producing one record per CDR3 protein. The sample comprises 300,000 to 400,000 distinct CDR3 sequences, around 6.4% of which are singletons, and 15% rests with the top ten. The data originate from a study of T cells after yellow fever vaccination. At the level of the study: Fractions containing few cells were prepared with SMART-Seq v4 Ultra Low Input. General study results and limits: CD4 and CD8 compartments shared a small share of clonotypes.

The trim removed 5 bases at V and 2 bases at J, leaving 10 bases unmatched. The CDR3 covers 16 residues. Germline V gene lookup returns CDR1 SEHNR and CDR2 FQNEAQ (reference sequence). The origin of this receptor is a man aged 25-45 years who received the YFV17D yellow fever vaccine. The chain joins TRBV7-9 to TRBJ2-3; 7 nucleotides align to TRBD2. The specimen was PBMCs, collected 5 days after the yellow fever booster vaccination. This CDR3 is CASSPRGSGPTDTQYF. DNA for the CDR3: TGTGCCAGCAGCCCCCGGGGTAGCGGGCCCACAGATACGCAGTATTTT.